The count of the clone carrying this T cell receptor (beta chain) is one. The antigen is unknown. This record comes from a study of CD8+ T cells in alopecia areata. The study, taken as a whole, reports: Tofacitinib yielded significantly lower scalp clonality and fewer expanded CD8+ clones among the top 100.

The sequencing template was cDNA reverse transcribed from extracted RNA. Generated by immunoSEQ multiplex PCR, the TCRdb table keeps only in-frame clones and is missing some. The sample holds 95,000 to 100,000 clones, roughly three fifths seen once. Germline lookup yields CDR1 SGHRS and CDR2 YFSETQ. Trimming pared 0 bases from V and 2 bases from J, leaving 8 bases between. The CDR3 runs 14 residues. The treatment is: oral pan-JAK inhibitor, 5-10 mg twice daily. This sample comprised CD8+ T cells sorted from blood, obtained at week 4, from a patient treated with tofacitinib. The chain couples TRBV5-1 to TRBJ1-1; weak D call: TRBD1 (5 bases). The receptor was derived from a human donor with alopecia areata. The CDR3 spells CASSLGRANTEAFF. In nucleotides, the CDR3 is TGCGCCAGCAGCTTGGGCAGGGCCAACACTGAAGCTTTCTTT. Full variable domain (missing parts from reference TRBV5-1 and TRBJ1-1): KAGVTQTPRYLIKTRGQQVTLSCSPISGHRSVSWYQQTPGQGLQFLFEYFSETQRNKGNFPGRFSGRQFSNSRSEMNVSTLELGDSALYLCASSLGRANTEAFFGQGTRLTVV.